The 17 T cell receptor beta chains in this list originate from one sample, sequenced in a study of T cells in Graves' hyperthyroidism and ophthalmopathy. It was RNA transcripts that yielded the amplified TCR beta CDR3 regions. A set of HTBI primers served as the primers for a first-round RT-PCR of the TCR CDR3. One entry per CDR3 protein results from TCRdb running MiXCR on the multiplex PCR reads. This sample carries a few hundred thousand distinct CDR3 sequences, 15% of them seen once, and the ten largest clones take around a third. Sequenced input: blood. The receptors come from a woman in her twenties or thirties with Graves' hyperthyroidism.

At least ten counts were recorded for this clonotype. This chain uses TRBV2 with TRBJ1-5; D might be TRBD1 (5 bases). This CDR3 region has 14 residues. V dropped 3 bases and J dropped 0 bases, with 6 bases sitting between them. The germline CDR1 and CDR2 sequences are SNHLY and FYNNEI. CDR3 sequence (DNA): TGTGCCAGCAGTGAGACAGATAGCAATCAGCCCCAGCATTTT. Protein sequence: CASSETDSNQPQHF.

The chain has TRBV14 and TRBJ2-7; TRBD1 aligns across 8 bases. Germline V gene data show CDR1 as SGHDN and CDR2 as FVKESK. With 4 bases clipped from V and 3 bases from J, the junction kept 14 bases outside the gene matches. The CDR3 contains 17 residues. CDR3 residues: CASSLRPDRGPSYEQYF. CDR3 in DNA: TGTGCCAGCAGCCTCCGCCCTGACAGGGGTCCTAGCTACGAGCAGTACTTC.

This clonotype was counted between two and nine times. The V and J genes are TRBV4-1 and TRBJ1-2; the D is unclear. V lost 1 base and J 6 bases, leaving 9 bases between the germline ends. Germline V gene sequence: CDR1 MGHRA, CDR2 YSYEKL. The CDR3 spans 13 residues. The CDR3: CASSQVGDHGYTF. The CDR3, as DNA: TGCGCCAGCAGCCAAGTCGGGGATCATGGCTACACCTTC.

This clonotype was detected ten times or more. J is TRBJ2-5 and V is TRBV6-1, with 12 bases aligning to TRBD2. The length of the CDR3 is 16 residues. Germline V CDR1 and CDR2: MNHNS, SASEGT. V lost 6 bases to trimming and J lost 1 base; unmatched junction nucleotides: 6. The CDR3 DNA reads TGTGCCAGCAGCTATGGACTAGCGGGGCTCCAAGAGACCCAGTACTTC. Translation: CASSYGLAGLQETQYF.

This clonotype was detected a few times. CDR3 in amino acids: CASRDRVGNTIYF. CDR3 coding DNA: TGCGCCAGCAGAGACAGGGTTGGAAACACCATATATTTT. V usage is TRBV5-1 and J usage is TRBJ1-3; 7 bases agree with TRBD1. The J segment lost 3 bases and the V segment lost 5 bases, leaving 2 bases of the junction unmatched. Germline V gene lookup returns CDR1 SGHRS and CDR2 YFSETQ. The CDR3 runs to 13 residues.

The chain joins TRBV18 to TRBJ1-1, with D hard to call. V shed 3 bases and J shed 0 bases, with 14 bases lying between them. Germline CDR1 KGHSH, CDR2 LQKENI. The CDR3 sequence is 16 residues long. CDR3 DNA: TGTGCCAGCTCACCTATCGTGACCGGGGTGAACACTGAAGCTTTCTTT. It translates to CASSPIVTGVNTEAFF.

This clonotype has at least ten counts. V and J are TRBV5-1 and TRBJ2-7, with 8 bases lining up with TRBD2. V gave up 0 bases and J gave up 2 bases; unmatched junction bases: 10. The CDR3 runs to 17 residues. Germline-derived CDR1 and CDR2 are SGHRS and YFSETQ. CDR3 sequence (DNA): TGCGCCAGCAGCTTGGTGGTAGCGGGACCCACCCCCTACGAGCAGTACTTC. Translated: CASSLVVAGPTPYEQYF.

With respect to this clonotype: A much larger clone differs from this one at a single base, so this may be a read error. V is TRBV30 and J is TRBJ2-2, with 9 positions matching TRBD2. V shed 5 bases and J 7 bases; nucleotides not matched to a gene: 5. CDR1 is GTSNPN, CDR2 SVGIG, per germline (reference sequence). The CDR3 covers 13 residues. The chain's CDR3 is CAWAAGGIGELFF. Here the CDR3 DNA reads TGTGCCTGGGCCGCGGGGGGGATCGGGGAGCTGTTTTTT.

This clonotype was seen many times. The CDR3, as DNA: TGTGCCAGCAGCTGGAGGGAGACCCAGTACTTC. It specifies CASSWRETQYF. This rearrangement joins TRBV5-6 to TRBJ2-5, with D tentatively TRBD2 (5 bases). V lost 3 bases and J lost 5, with 5 bases in between. Germline V gene data show CDR1 as SGHDT and CDR2 as YYEEEE. The CDR3 runs to 11 residues.

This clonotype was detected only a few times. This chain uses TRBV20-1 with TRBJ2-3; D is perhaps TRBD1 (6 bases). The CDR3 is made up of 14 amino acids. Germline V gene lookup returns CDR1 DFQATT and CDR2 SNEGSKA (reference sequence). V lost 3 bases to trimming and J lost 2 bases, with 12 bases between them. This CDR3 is CSASRAGVTDTQYF. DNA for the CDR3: TGCAGTGCTAGTAGGGCAGGGGTCACAGATACGCAGTATTTT.

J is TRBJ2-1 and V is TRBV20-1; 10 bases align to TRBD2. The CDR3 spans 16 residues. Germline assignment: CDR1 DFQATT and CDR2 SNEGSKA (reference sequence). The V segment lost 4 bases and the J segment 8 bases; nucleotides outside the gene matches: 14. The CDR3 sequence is CSANRAGGPRVDEQFF. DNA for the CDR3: TGCAGTGCTAATAGAGCGGGAGGGCCCCGAGTCGATGAGCAGTTCTTC.

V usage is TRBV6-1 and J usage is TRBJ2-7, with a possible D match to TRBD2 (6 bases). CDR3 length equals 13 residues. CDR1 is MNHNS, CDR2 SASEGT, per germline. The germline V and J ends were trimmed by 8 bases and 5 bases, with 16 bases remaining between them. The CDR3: CASLGLTRDEQYF. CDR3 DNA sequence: TGTGCCAGCCTGGGACTGACTCGGGACGAGCAGTACTTC.

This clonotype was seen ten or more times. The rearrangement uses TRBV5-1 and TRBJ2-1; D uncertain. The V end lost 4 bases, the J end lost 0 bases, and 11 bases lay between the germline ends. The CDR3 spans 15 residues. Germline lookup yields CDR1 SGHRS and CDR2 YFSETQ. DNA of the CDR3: TGCGCCAGCAGCCCGGGCCCCGACTCCTACAATGAGCAGTTCTTC. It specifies CASSPGPDSYNEQFF.

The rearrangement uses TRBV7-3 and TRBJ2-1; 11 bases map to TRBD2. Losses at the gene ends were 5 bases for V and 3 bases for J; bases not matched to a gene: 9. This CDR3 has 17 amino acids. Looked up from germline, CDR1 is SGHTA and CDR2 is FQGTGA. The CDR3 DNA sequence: TGTGCCAGCAGCCCCGACCTAGCGGGAGGCCTCTACAATGAGCAGTTCTTC. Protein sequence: CASSPDLAGGLYNEQFF.

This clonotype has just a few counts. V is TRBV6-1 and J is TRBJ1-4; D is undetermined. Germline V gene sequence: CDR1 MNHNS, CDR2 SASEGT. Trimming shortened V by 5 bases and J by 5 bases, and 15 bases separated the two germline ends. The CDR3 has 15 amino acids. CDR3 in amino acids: CASSPYEQFNEKLFF. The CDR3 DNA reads TGTGCCAGCAGTCCCTATGAGCAGTTCAATGAAAAACTGTTTTTT.

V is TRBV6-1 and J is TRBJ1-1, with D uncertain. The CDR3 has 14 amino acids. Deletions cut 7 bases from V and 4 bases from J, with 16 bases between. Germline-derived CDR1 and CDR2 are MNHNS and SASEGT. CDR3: CASNSQTWTTEAFF. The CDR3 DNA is TGTGCCAGCAATTCTCAAACATGGACCACTGAAGCTTTCTTT.

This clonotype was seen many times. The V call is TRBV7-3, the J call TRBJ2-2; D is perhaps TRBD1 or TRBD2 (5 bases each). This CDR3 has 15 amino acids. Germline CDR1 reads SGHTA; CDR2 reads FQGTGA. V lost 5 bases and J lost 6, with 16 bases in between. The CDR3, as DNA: TGTGCCAGCAGCCCCAGAGAACTAGGGGCCGGGGAGCTGTTTTTT. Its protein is CASSPRELGAGELFF.